One and the same sample provided the 24 T cell receptor beta chains below, sequenced in a study of T cells after yellow fever vaccination. TCRdb fed the 5' RACE reads into MiXCR, producing one record per CDR3 protein. The data show about 96,000 distinct CDR3 sequences, around 9.8% seen once. The sample was CD8+ T cells not binding an NS4B(214-222) dextramer, sorted from PBMCs, taken less than 16 days after the first yellow fever vaccination. These receptors originate from a man aged 18 to 30 who received the YFV17D yellow fever vaccine.

The CDR3 DNA is TGCGCCAGCAGCGTCGTATATTACAGGGGGCGCGGGGGTGAGCAGTTCTTC. Its translation: CASSVVYYRGRGGEQFF. V and J are TRBV5-1 and TRBJ2-1, with 9 bases lining up with TRBD1. Germline CDR1 reads SGHRS; CDR2 reads YFSETQ. Trimming at V came to 4 bases and at J to 9 bases, leaving 17 bases not matched to a gene. This CDR3 is built from 17 residues.

There are a few counts of this clonotype. The V gene is TRBV7-2, the J gene TRBJ2-3; 7 bases match TRBD1. The CDR3 extends over 15 amino acids. Germline CDR1 is SGHTA and CDR2 is FQGNSA. Trimming at V came to 6 bases and at J to 2 bases, leaving 8 bases not matched to a gene. CDR3 sequence: CASRQGQRYTDTQYF. In nucleotides, the CDR3 is TGTGCCAGCAGGCAGGGACAGCGATACACAGATACGCAGTATTTT.

V gene TRBV28 combines with J gene TRBJ1-5; D remains ambiguous. Trimming shortened V by 1 base and J by 7 bases, and 5 bases separated the two germline ends. CDR3 size: 12 residues. Looked up from germline, CDR1 is MDHEN and CDR2 is SYDVKM. The CDR3 nucleotides read TGTGCCAGCAGTTTATTCGAGCAGCCCCAGCATTTT. As protein: CASSLFEQPQHF.

CDR3 residues: CASSTGLAGGNEQFF. CDR3 DNA sequence: TGTGCCAGTAGTACGGGACTAGCGGGGGGGAATGAGCAGTTCTTC. J is TRBJ2-1 and V is TRBV19, with 16 bases identical to TRBD2. The V segment lost 4 bases and the J segment 7 bases; nucleotides outside the gene matches: 1. The CDR3 covers 15 residues. Germline V lookup: CDR1 LNHDA, CDR2 SQIVND (reference sequence). The full variable domain, in which reference TRBV19 and TRBJ2-1 provide the parts outside the CDR3, is DGGITQSPKYLFRKEGQNVTLSCEQNLNHDAMYWYRQDPGQGLRLIYYSQIVNDFQKGDIAEGYSVSREKKESFPLTVTSAQKNPTAFYLCASSTGLAGGNEQFFGPGTRLTVL.

The chain recombines TRBV2 with TRBJ2-3; maybe TRBD2 (7 bases). Trimming pared 6 bases from V and 0 bases from J, leaving 19 bases between. The CDR3 sequence is 17 residues long. Germline V CDR1 and CDR2: SNHLY, FYNNEI. The CDR3 region has the DNA TGTGCCAGCAGCACATCCTATGCGGGGGCCAGCACAGATACGCAGTATTTT. This sequence encodes CASSTSYAGASTDTQYF.

This chain uses TRBV6-6 with TRBJ2-2; D gene ambiguous. The length of the CDR3 is 12 residues. V dropped 1 base and J dropped 6 bases, with 3 bases sitting between them. Germline CDR1 reads MNHNY; CDR2 reads SVGAGI (reference sequence). The CDR3 sequence: CASSYYAGELFF. The CDR3 nucleotides read TGTGCCAGCAGTTACTATGCCGGGGAGCTGTTTTTT.

This clonotype was seen a handful of times. The CDR3 sequence is CASSQTSGVYNEQFF. The CDR3 DNA is TGCGCCAGCAGCCAAACCAGCGGGGTCTACAATGAGCAGTTCTTC. J is TRBJ2-1 and V is TRBV4-3; 7 nucleotides match TRBD2. The CDR3 consists of 15 residues. With 2 bases clipped from V and 3 bases from J, the junction kept 4 bases outside the gene matches. CDR1 LGHNA and CDR2 YSLEER come from the germline V gene.

This chain uses TRBV6-5 with TRBJ2-2; 7 nucleotides align to TRBD2. Germline V gene data show CDR1 as MNHEY and CDR2 as SVGAGI. The ends lost 2 bases at V and 8 bases at J; junction bases unmatched: 14. This CDR3 spans 17 amino acids. In DNA form, the CDR3 reads TGTGCCAGCAGTTACACGAAAAGGAGCGGGGCAAAAGGGGAGCTGTTTTTT. Protein product: CASSYTKRSGAKGELFF.

This clonotype came up a few times. The chain carries TRBV27 and TRBJ2-6; no reliable D call. The CDR3 consists of 13 residues. CDR1 MNHEY and CDR2 SMNVEV come from the germline V gene (reference sequence). Trimming cost V 6 bases and J 0 bases, with 3 bases left between them. CDR3 in amino acids: CASSLSGANVLTF. The CDR3 bases are TGTGCCAGCAGCCTCTCTGGGGCCAACGTCCTGACTTTC.

The chain has TRBV27 and TRBJ2-7; D not certain. Trimming took off 8 bases at V and 2 bases at J, with 7 bases between the two ends. The germline V gene has CDR1 MNHEY and CDR2 SMNVEV (reference sequence). The CDR3 is made up of 11 amino acids. The CDR3 loop reads CASGDPYEQYV. CDR3 nucleotide sequence: TGTGCCAGCGGAGACCCCTACGAGCAGTACGTC.

CDR3 in amino acids: CASSLLPDTDTQYF. DNA for the CDR3: TGTGCCAGCAGCTTATTACCAGACACAGATACGCAGTATTTT. The chain uses TRBV7-9 and TRBJ2-3; no firm D call. Germline lookup yields CDR1 SEHNR and CDR2 FQNEAQ (reference sequence). The CDR3 covers 14 residues. V lost 2 bases and J lost 2, with 8 bases in between.

The chain links TRBV7-2 to TRBJ2-1; D assignment may be TRBD1 or TRBD2 (6 bases each). The CDR3 sequence is 14 residues long. Trimming cost V 0 bases and J 8 bases, with 11 bases left between them. Germline lookup yields CDR1 SGHTA and CDR2 FQGNSA. CDR3 DNA: TGTGCCAGCAGCTTAGCAGGGGGGTTGTATGAGCAGTTCTTC. Protein product: CASSLAGGLYEQFF.

On this clonotype itself: One end of the junction varies from germline; a read error may be responsible. This rearrangement joins TRBV12-3 or TRBV12-4 to TRBJ2-5; 12 positions match TRBD2. The CDR3 is 13 amino acids. CDR3 bases: TGTGCCAGCACAGAAACTAGCGGGGGGCTCCGGGACTTC. It encodes CASTETSGGLRDF.

The rearrangement links TRBV6-2 or TRBV6-3 to TRBJ2-7; D could derive from TRBD1 or TRBD2 (6 bases each). From germline, CDR1 is MNHEY and CDR2 SVGEGT. This CDR3 spans 15 amino acids. V was clipped by 2 bases and J by 2 bases, with 13 bases between them. The CDR3 reads CASSYRGAVAYEQYV. In DNA form, the CDR3 reads TGTGCCAGCAGTTACAGGGGGGCGGTAGCCTACGAGCAGTACGTC.

This clonotype was picked up a small number of times. The V gene is TRBV4-3, the J gene TRBJ2-7; TRBD2 is a possible D gene (8 bases). The CDR3 totals 17 residues. The ends were cut back, 0 bases at V and 4 bases at J, with 19 bases in the middle. Germline V gene data show CDR1 as LGHNA and CDR2 as YSLEER. The CDR3 bases are TGCGCCAGCAGCCAAGAAGGGGGCTCGGGGGGGATATACGAGCAGTACTTC. Its protein is CASSQEGGSGGIYEQYF.

A few counts support this clonotype. The V call is TRBV12-5, the J call TRBJ2-1, with 8 bases that match TRBD1. From germline, CDR1 is LGHNT and CDR2 FRNRAP. The CDR3 is made up of 17 amino acids. V was pared by 0 bases and J by 6 bases, with 10 bases of the junction left unmatched. In nucleotides, the CDR3 is TGTGCTAGTGGTTTGGTACAGGGACAGGCGGGCTTCAATGAGCAGTTCTTC. This encodes CASGLVQGQAGFNEQFF.

J is TRBJ1-2 and V is TRBV9; tentative D call: TRBD1 (5 bases). The V gene's germline CDR1 is SGDLS and CDR2 YYNGEE. The CDR3 runs to 15 residues. The V end was cut by 0 bases, the J end by 3 bases, with 12 bases between. The DNA of the CDR3 is TGTGCCAGCAGCGTAGTCCGTCAGGGCGACTATGGCTACACCTTC. It is translated as CASSVVRQGDYGYTF.

This chain connects TRBV28 to TRBJ2-5, with D perhaps matching TRBD1 (6 bases). In germline, CDR1 is MDHEN, CDR2 SYDVKM. The CDR3 loop spans 16 amino acids. Deletions cut 7 bases from V and 5 bases from J, with 23 bases between. CDR3 amino acids: CASTLGGGRDRETQYF. CDR3 in DNA: TGTGCCAGCACCTTGGGTGGGGGCAGGGATCGTGAGACCCAGTACTTC.

The chain carries TRBV7-2 and TRBJ1-1, with a weak D call TRBD1 (5 bases). CDR3 size: 15 residues. Trimming removed 2 bases from V and 4 bases from J, with 14 bases in between. Germline assignment: CDR1 SGHTA and CDR2 FQGNSA. This CDR3 is CASSLTGRGGTEAFF. The CDR3 DNA reads TGTGCCAGCAGCTTAACGGGACGTGGAGGCACTGAAGCTTTCTTT.

This clonotype was picked up a small number of times. The V gene is TRBV12-3 or TRBV12-4, the J gene TRBJ2-1, with 8 bases matching TRBD2. The length of the CDR3 is 14 residues. V shed 6 bases, J shed 12 bases, and the junction held 13 bases outside the gene matches. CDR3 in DNA: TGTGCCAGCAGCACGACTAGCGCCGGGGATGGGCAGTTCTTC. It encodes CASSTTSAGDGQFF.

This clonotype appeared a few times. This rearrangement joins TRBV12-3 or TRBV12-4 to TRBJ2-2; weak D call: TRBD1 (6 bases). The CDR3 consists of 14 residues. Trimming removed 3 bases at V and 6 bases at J, with 11 bases between. CDR3 DNA sequence: TGTGCCAGCAGTTTCAGGGGATTACCCGGGGAGCTGTTTTTT. Its translation: CASSFRGLPGELFF.

This sequence joins TRBV6-2 or TRBV6-3 and TRBJ2-4; D possibly corresponds to TRBD2 (5 bases). This CDR3 is 13 amino acids long. Germline assignment: CDR1 MNHEY and CDR2 SVGEGT. Between the trimmed V and J ends, which lost 6 bases and 6 bases, there was a span of 12 bases. The CDR3 protein is CASSPEGRNIQYF. The CDR3, as DNA: TGTGCCAGCAGCCCCGAGGGAAGAAACATTCAGTACTTC.

The V and J genes are TRBV29-1 and TRBJ2-1, with 8 bases that match TRBD1. Unmatched junction bases numbered 10, after V lost 7 bases and J lost 8 bases. The CDR3 totals 13 residues. Germline V lookup: CDR1 SQVTM, CDR2 ANQGSEA. As DNA, the CDR3 is TGCAGCGCCGGGACAGGCCAAGGGGATGAGCAGTTCTTC. It encodes CSAGTGQGDEQFF.

This chain connects TRBV27 to TRBJ1-5; D remains ambiguous. This CDR3 spans 14 amino acids. Germline values: CDR1 MNHEY, CDR2 SMNVEV (reference sequence). With 7 bases removed from V and 0 bases from J, the gap between germline ends came to 10 bases. The CDR3 region is CASMRLGSNQPQHF. DNA for the CDR3: TGTGCCAGCATGCGGCTCGGTAGCAATCAGCCCCAGCATTTT.